These 7 T cell receptor beta chains were all obtained from the same sample, sequenced in a study of early T cells in non-severe SARS-CoV-2 infection. TCRdb reprocessed the 5' RACE reads with MiXCR, giving one entry per CDR3 protein. The data hold fewer than 35,000 distinct CDR3 sequences, with around 4.6% observed a single time. Sequences were obtained from whole blood. The receptors were sampled from an adult who was a healthcare worker with PCR-confirmed SARS-CoV-2 infection or an uninfected control (not recorded which).

The rearrangement joins TRBV19 to TRBJ2-1; the match to TRBD2 covers 11 bases. Germline trimming cut 3 bases from V and 7 bases from J; bases unmatched to any gene: 8. The CDR3 loop spans 16 amino acids. Germline CDR1 LNHDA, CDR2 SQIVND (reference sequence). In DNA form, the CDR3 reads TGTGCCAGTAGTATCTCGCTAGCGGGAGGATGGAATGAGCAGTTCTTC. Its protein is CASSISLAGGWNEQFF.

In the case of this clonotype: A much larger clonotype is one base distant, so this may be a read error. This chain connects TRBV29-1 to TRBJ2-7; maybe TRBD1 (8 bases). CDR3 length equals 17 residues. The germline gives CDR1 SQVTM, CDR2 ANQGSEA. CDR3 DNA sequence: TGCGGCGCGCGGGGGACAGGACCCCGTAGAAGCTCCTACGAGCAGTACGTC. Translated, it gives CGARGTGPRRSSYEQYV.

In this sample, this clonotype turned up many times. V usage is TRBV9 and J usage is TRBJ2-1; D perhaps matches TRBD1 (6 bases). Trimming cost V 2 bases and J 9 bases, with 18 bases left between them. CDR3 length: 15 amino acids. Per germline, CDR1 SGDLS and CDR2 YYNGEE. This CDR3 reads CASSVGGRLQPEQFF. The DNA of the CDR3 is TGTGCCAGCAGCGTTGGGGGCAGACTTCAGCCTGAGCAGTTCTTC. Full variable domain (outside the CDR3, taken from reference TRBV9 and TRBJ2-1): DSGVTQTPKHLITATGQRVTLRCSPRSGDLSVYWYQQSLDQGLQFLIQYYNGEERAKGNILERFSAQQFPDLHSELNLSSLELGDSALYFCASSVGGRLQPEQFFGPGTRLTVL.

This clonotype has a count of ten or more. The chain recombines TRBV29-1 with TRBJ2-7; possibly TRBD1 for D (6 bases). The CDR3 is made up of 11 amino acids. Germline values: CDR1 SQVTM, CDR2 ANQGSEA. V lost 7 bases to trimming and J lost 6 bases, with 13 bases between them. This chain's CDR3 is CSAGVGGEQYV. Here the CDR3 DNA reads TGCAGCGCCGGAGTAGGGGGCGAGCAGTACGTC.

In this sample, this clonotype turned up a few times. The chain recombines TRBV6-5 with TRBJ2-3; the D is unclear. The V end was cut by 0 bases, the J end by 6 bases, with 10 bases between. The CDR3 sequence is 14 residues long. Germline CDR1 and CDR2: MNHEY and SVGAGI. CDR3 residues: CASSYSDADDTQYF. Here the CDR3 DNA reads TGTGCCAGCAGTTACTCGGATGCTGACGATACGCAGTATTTT.

This clonotype has ten or more counts. The chain recombines TRBV27 with TRBJ2-1, with 7 bases matching TRBD2. The CDR3 contains 15 residues. Germline V CDR1 and CDR2: MNHEY, SMNVEV (reference sequence). Germline trimming cut 4 bases from V and 1 base from J; bases unmatched to any gene: 4. For the CDR3, the DNA is TGTGCCAGCAGTTATGGGGAGGGGTCCTACAATGAGCAGTTCTTC. This gives the protein CASSYGEGSYNEQFF.

This clonotype is medium-sized. V gene TRBV11-1 combines with J gene TRBJ2-1, with 14 bases that match TRBD2. Losses at the gene ends were 5 bases for V and 8 bases for J; bases not matched to a gene: 11. The V gene's germline CDR1 is SGHAT and CDR2 FQDESV (reference sequence). The CDR3 length is 17 residues. CDR3 residues: CASSPGLAGAKGDEQFF. CDR3 nucleotides: TGTGCCAGCAGCCCGGGACTAGCGGGAGCTAAGGGCGATGAGCAGTTCTTC.